A single sample is the source of the 30 T cell receptor beta chains below, sequenced in a study of cytomegalovirus exposure and HLA in healthy donors. Only in-frame clones appear in the TCRdb table, and some are missing; sequencing was by immunoSEQ multiplex PCR. The top ten hold roughly 7.5% of the sample, which has 150,000 to 200,000 clones, about four fifths seen once. Sequenced material: PBMCs. The receptors here all came from a man between 18 and 35 years old in good health and CMV-seropositive.

The genes are TRBV15 and TRBJ2-7, with 7 bases that match TRBD2. In germline, CDR1 is LNHNV, CDR2 YYDKDF (reference sequence). CDR3 size: 14 residues. Trimming took 8 bases from V and 3 from J; bases not matched to a gene: 10. CDR3 nucleotide sequence: TGTGCCACCTCCAGAGGACTAGAGGACTACGAGCAGTACTTC. Protein product: CATSRGLEDYEQYF.

V gene TRBV7-3 combines with J gene TRBJ1-2; the match to TRBD1 covers 8 bases. Germline lookup yields CDR1 SGHTA and CDR2 FQGTGA. The V segment lost 5 bases and the J segment 7 bases; nucleotides outside the gene matches: 9. This CDR3 is 14 amino acids long. The CDR3 spells CASSPGQGGAGYTF. DNA of the CDR3: TGTGCCAGCAGCCCAGGACAGGGTGGAGCTGGCTACACCTTC. Drawing the rest from reference TRBV7-3 and TRBJ1-2, the complete variable domain is GAGVSQTPSNKVTEKGKYVELRCDPISGHTALYWYRQSLGQGPEFLIYFQGTGAADDSGLPNDRFFAVRPEGSVSTLKIQRTERGDSAVYLCASSPGQGGAGYTFGSGTRLTVV.

The genes are TRBV28 and TRBJ1-2; D is perhaps TRBD1 (6 bases). The CDR3 has 13 amino acids. The V gene lost 3 bases and the J gene lost 3 bases, with 8 bases spanning the gap. CDR1 and CDR2 from the germline V gene are MDHEN and SYDVKM. The CDR3 sequence is CASSFRGYYGYTF. As DNA, the CDR3 is TGTGCCAGCAGTTTTAGGGGGTACTATGGCTACACCTTC.

The count of this clone is one. The rearrangement links TRBV5-4 to TRBJ2-5; D remains ambiguous. Per the germline V gene, CDR1 is SGHNT and CDR2 is YYREEE (reference sequence). Deletions cut 1 base from V and 4 bases from J, with 8 bases between. The CDR3 has 13 residues. This CDR3 is CASSLIGGETQYF. For the CDR3, the DNA is TGTGCCAGCAGCTTGATCGGTGGAGAGACCCAGTACTTC.

Written as DNA, the CDR3 is TGTGCCAGTAGTATAACCGTCGGGAATGAGCAGTTCTTC. Its translation is CASSITVGNEQFF. V and J are TRBV19 and TRBJ2-1; D gene unclear. Germline CDR1 is LNHDA and CDR2 is SQIVND (reference sequence). V was pared by 2 bases and J by 7 bases, with 9 bases between. The CDR3 has 13 amino acids.

This clone was observed a handful of times. The CDR3 nucleotides read TGCGCCAGCAGCTTAGGAACAGGGTTTACCGGGGAGCTGTTTTTT. It specifies CASSLGTGFTGELFF. The chain recombines TRBV5-1 with TRBJ2-2; D possibly corresponds to TRBD1 (6 bases). This CDR3 comprises 15 residues. Germline V gene sequence: CDR1 SGHRS, CDR2 YFSETQ. Trimming removed 2 bases at V and 5 bases at J, with 13 bases between.

This chain connects TRBV29-1 to TRBJ2-3; TRBD1 aligns across 7 bases. Germline V lookup: CDR1 SQVTM, CDR2 ANQGSEA. Trimming cost V 0 bases and J 2 bases; bases outside gene matches: 5. The CDR3 length is 15 residues. For the CDR3, the DNA is TGCAGCGTTGAAGATCGGGACAGCATCACAGATACGCAGTATTTT. Its protein product is CSVEDRDSITDTQYF.

This chain uses TRBV29-1 with TRBJ2-7; 9 positions match TRBD2. Germline V gives CDR1 SQVTM, CDR2 ANQGSEA. This CDR3 region has 14 residues. J lost 3 bases, V lost 6 bases, and 9 bases had no gene match. The CDR3 region is CSVGGLAGIYEQYF. CDR3 DNA: TGCAGCGTGGGGGGGCTAGCGGGGATCTACGAGCAGTACTTC.

The rearrangement joins TRBV7-2 to TRBJ2-1; the match to TRBD2 covers 13 bases. In germline, CDR1 is SGHTA, CDR2 FQGNSA. The CDR3 is 17 residues long. With 1 base clipped from V and 3 bases from J, the junction kept 3 bases outside the gene matches. The CDR3 region is CASSLGRTSGSYNEQFF. The DNA for the CDR3 is TGTGCCAGCAGCTTAGGTCGGACTAGCGGGAGCTACAATGAGCAGTTCTTC. Looking up the rest from reference TRBV7-2 and TRBJ2-1 gives the full variable domain: GAGVSQSPSNKVTEKGKDVELRCDPISGHTALYWYRQSLGQGLEFLIYFQGNSAPDKSGLPSDRFSAERTGGSVSTLTIQRTQQEDSAVYLCASSLGRTSGSYNEQFFGPGTRLTVL.

The CDR3 sequence is CASSQGNTEAFF. The CDR3 DNA reads as TGCGCCAGCAGTCAGGGGAACACTGAAGCTTTCTTT. The chain uses TRBV10-2 and TRBJ1-1; D possibly corresponds to TRBD1 (5 bases). The CDR3 spans 12 residues. V dropped 5 bases and J dropped 1 base, with 5 bases sitting between them. Per the germline V gene, CDR1 is WSHSY and CDR2 is SAAADI.

V usage is TRBV29-1 and J usage is TRBJ1-4, with a tentative D call TRBD1 (5 bases). The germline gives CDR1 SQVTM, CDR2 ANQGSEA. This CDR3 spans 13 amino acids. Trimming removed 3 bases at V and 8 bases at J, with 13 bases between. The CDR3 DNA reads TGCAGCGTTGATCCTGGCAGGGAAGAAAAACTGTTTTTT. This translates into CSVDPGREEKLFF.

The J gene is TRBJ2-7, the V gene TRBV7-8, with TRBD1 as a possible D gene (5 bases). The germline gives CDR1 SGHVS, CDR2 FQNEAQ. V was trimmed by 4 bases and J by 3 bases, leaving 13 bases between them. The CDR3 is 14 residues long. The CDR3 reads CASSSLRGSYEQYF. CDR3 in DNA: TGTGCCAGCAGCTCGTTAAGGGGTAGCTACGAGCAGTACTTC.

This clone was found once. Other DNA variants within this sample encode the same CDR3. The chain joins TRBV5-6 to TRBJ2-7; 11 nucleotides match TRBD1. Germline V gives CDR1 SGHDT, CDR2 YYEEEE. This CDR3 has 13 amino acids. Trimming took 4 bases from V and 6 from J; bases not matched to a gene: 3. The CDR3 is CASSLGTGGEQYF. The CDR3 region has the DNA TGTGCCAGCAGCCTGGGGACAGGGGGCGAGCAGTACTTC.

This chain joins TRBV28 and TRBJ2-7; 13 bases are a match to TRBD2. The CDR3 is 15 amino acids. V was clipped by 6 bases and J by 0 bases; unmatched bases: 2. Germline CDR1 is MDHEN and CDR2 is SYDVKM. The DNA for the CDR3 is TGTGCCAGCAGGGGACTAGCGGGGAGCTCCTACGAGCAGTACTTC. Its translation: CASRGLAGSSYEQYF. Looking up the rest from reference TRBV28 and TRBJ2-7 gives the full variable domain: DVKVTQSSRYLVKRTGEKVFLECVQDMDHENMFWYRQDPGLGLRLIYFSYDVKMKEKGDIPEGYSVSREKKERFSLILESASTNQTSMYLCASRGLAGSSYEQYFGPGTRLTVT.

V and J are TRBV12-5 and TRBJ1-5; a weak D match, TRBD1 (5 bases). Germline CDR1 reads LGHNT; CDR2 reads FRNRAP. V was cut by 0 bases and J by 2 bases, with 14 bases left in between. The CDR3 has 17 amino acids. CDR3 loop: CASGLVIGGRGNQPQHF. CDR3 nucleotide sequence: TGTGCTAGTGGTTTGGTTATCGGCGGCAGGGGCAATCAGCCCCAGCATTTT.

The V gene is TRBV6-1, the J gene TRBJ2-2; 8 nucleotides agree with TRBD1. CDR1 and CDR2 (germline): MNHNS, SASEGT. Unmatched junction bases numbered 2, after V lost 8 bases and J lost 3 bases. The CDR3 consists of 13 residues. CDR3 region: CASQQGDTGELFF. Written as DNA, the CDR3 is TGTGCCAGCCAACAGGGGGACACCGGGGAGCTGTTTTTT.

The chain couples TRBV18 to TRBJ2-2; D possibly corresponds to TRBD2 (6 bases). The CDR3 is 18 residues long. In germline, CDR1 is KGHSH, CDR2 LQKENI. V was trimmed by 4 bases and J by 5 bases, leaving 23 bases between them. Here the CDR3 reads CASSRGSMVAVLTGELFF. The CDR3 DNA sequence: TGTGCCAGCTCACGAGGGTCCATGGTAGCGGTTTTGACCGGGGAGCTGTTTTTT.

The chain links TRBV13 to TRBJ2-7, with D maybe TRBD1 (5 bases). Germline V gene lookup returns CDR1 PRHDT and CDR2 FYEKMQ (reference sequence). V dropped 5 bases and J dropped 12 bases, with 35 bases sitting between them. This CDR3 contains 18 residues. As DNA, the CDR3 is TGTGCCAGCAGCCACAGACTGACAGCGCCGAGTGGCCCACCGGCGCCGTACTTC. This translates into CASSHRLTAPSGPPAPYF.

The chain joins TRBV7-2 to TRBJ2-5; no firm D call. The germline CDR1 and CDR2 sequences are SGHTA and FQGNSA. V gave up 5 bases and J gave up 2 bases, with 9 bases separating them. CDR3 length: 13 residues. In DNA, the CDR3 is TGTGCCAGCAGCCTCCCCCGGCAAGAGACCCAGTACTTC. This gives the protein CASSLPRQETQYF.

V is TRBV2 and J is TRBJ2-2; 10 nucleotides agree with TRBD1. The CDR3 has 15 amino acids. Trimming at V came to 7 bases and at J to 1 base, leaving 3 bases not matched to a gene. Germline CDR1 is SNHLY and CDR2 is FYNNEI. The CDR3 loop reads CASNRDRGNTGELFF. CDR3 bases: TGTGCCAGCAACCGGGACAGGGGGAACACCGGGGAGCTGTTTTTT.

CDR3 in amino acids: CASSFWPQEPQHF. The CDR3 DNA follows: TGTGCCAGCAGTTTCTGGCCTCAGGAGCCCCAGCATTTT. The V and J genes are TRBV28 and TRBJ1-5; the D is unclear. The CDR3 is made up of 13 amino acids. The V end lost 3 bases, the J end lost 8 bases, and 11 bases lay between the germline ends. The germline V gene encodes CDR1 MDHEN and CDR2 SYDVKM. The variable domain in full, completed from reference TRBV28 and TRBJ1-5, reads DVKVTQSSRYLVKRTGEKVFLECVQDMDHENMFWYRQDPGLGLRLIYFSYDVKMKEKGDIPEGYSVSREKKERFSLILESASTNQTSMYLCASSFWPQEPQHFGDGTRLSIL.

V is TRBV19 and J is TRBJ2-2; 10 bases are a match to TRBD1. Germline V gene data show CDR1 as LNHDA and CDR2 as SQIVND (reference sequence). The V segment lost 5 bases and the J segment 8 bases; nucleotides outside the gene matches: 8. The CDR3 length is 15 residues. The chain's CDR3 is CASSLKTGGKGELFF. The CDR3 nucleotides read TGTGCCAGTAGTTTAAAGACAGGGGGCAAAGGGGAGCTGTTTTTT.

J is TRBJ2-1 and V is TRBV9; 7 bases agree with TRBD2. Germline V gives CDR1 SGDLS, CDR2 YYNGEE. This CDR3 has 13 amino acids. Losses at the gene ends were 3 bases for V and 9 bases for J; bases not matched to a gene: 6. CDR3 region: CASSATGGTEQFF. CDR3 DNA: TGTGCCAGCAGCGCCACGGGAGGCACTGAGCAGTTCTTC.

The chain is built from TRBV19 and TRBJ1-1; D might be TRBD1 (5 bases). V was cut by 2 bases and J by 1 base, with 14 bases left in between. The CDR3 contains 16 residues. In germline, CDR1 is LNHDA, CDR2 SQIVND (reference sequence). The CDR3 nucleotides read TGTGCCAGTAGTATACCCCTCGGGGGTCCGAACACTGAAGCTTTCTTT. It encodes CASSIPLGGPNTEAFF.

The CDR3 sequence: CASSGSRMNTEAFF. The CDR3 coding sequence is TGTGCCAGCTCAGGGTCGAGGATGAACACTGAAGCTTTCTTT. The chain combines TRBV18 with TRBJ1-1; unclear D gene. CDR3 length: 14 amino acids. The germline CDR1 and CDR2 sequences are KGHSH and LQKENI. The V and J ends lost 5 bases and 0 bases respectively, with 10 bases between them.

The rearrangement links TRBV27 to TRBJ1-1, with no clear D. This CDR3 has 15 amino acids. Germline assignment: CDR1 MNHEY and CDR2 SMNVEV (reference sequence). With 6 bases removed from V and 3 bases from J, the gap between germline ends came to 17 bases. The CDR3 sequence: CASSLGGPSDTEAFF. In nucleotides, the CDR3 is TGTGCCAGCAGCCTCGGAGGGCCCTCCGACACTGAAGCTTTCTTT.

V is TRBV7-9 and J is TRBJ2-7, with 14 positions matching TRBD2. This CDR3 contains 16 residues. The junction had 9 bases not matched to a gene; V was cut back by 5 bases and J by 6 bases. Germline CDR1 reads SEHNR; CDR2 reads FQNEAQ (reference sequence). The CDR3 sequence: CASSKTSGRDSVEQYF. CDR3 nucleotide sequence: TGTGCCAGCAGCAAGACTAGCGGGAGGGATTCGGTCGAGCAGTACTTC.

The chain uses TRBV27 and TRBJ1-1; D is possibly TRBD1 (5 bases). V was clipped by 5 bases and J by 5 bases, with 6 bases between them. Germline lookup yields CDR1 MNHEY and CDR2 SMNVEV (reference sequence). The CDR3 has 11 amino acids. CDR3 coding DNA: TGTGCCAGCAGTAGGGGTACTGAAGCTTTCTTT. This encodes CASSRGTEAFF.

J is TRBJ2-1 and V is TRBV28; 9 positions match TRBD1. The CDR3 sequence is 15 residues long. Germline V gene sequence: CDR1 MDHEN, CDR2 SYDVKM. The junction had 10 bases not matched to a gene; V was cut back by 6 bases and J by 7 bases. The CDR3 sequence: CASSTGTGRYNEQFF. DNA for the CDR3: TGTGCCAGCAGCACCGGGACAGGGCGGTATAATGAGCAGTTCTTC.

The rearrangement links TRBV27 to TRBJ2-3; 9 positions match TRBD1. V was clipped by 2 bases and J by 5 bases; unmatched bases: 5. The CDR3 spans 15 residues. Per germline, CDR1 MNHEY and CDR2 SMNVEV (reference sequence). The CDR3: CASSLGTGQVDTQYF. CDR3 DNA: TGTGCCAGCAGTTTAGGGACAGGGCAGGTAGATACGCAGTATTTT.